This TCR beta chain came from a study of response to subunit inactivated influenza vaccine. Germline V gene lookup returns CDR1 MNHEY and CDR2 SVGEGT. The CDR3 is 15 amino acids. V shed 6 bases, J shed 4 bases, and the junction held 8 bases outside the gene matches. TCRdb redid the calling of the RT-PCR reads with MiXCR, one entry per CDR3 protein. Among 650,000 or so distinct CDR3 sequences listed, 13% to 15% were seen once. The chain carries TRBV6-2 or TRBV6-3 and TRBJ1-1, with TRBD1 matching over 10 bases. The material was PBMCs from blood, obtained roughly 15 days before vaccination. The clonotype originates from a man aged 45 to 65 who received an inactivated influenza vaccine. In nucleotides, the CDR3 is TGTGCCAGCAGCCGGCCTCGGGACAGGGGCACTGAAGCTTTCTTT. This translates into CASSRPRDRGTEAFF.